This T cell receptor beta chain was found in a study of breast tumors, draining lymph nodes, adjacent tissues. As regards this clonotype: Its matching antigen is unknown.

Study outcomes and limitations: Tumor TCR diversity was below lymph nodes but above nontumor tissue. Findings are consistent with lymph node origin and intratumoral expansion of most tumor T cells. That most tumor T cells come from lymph nodes remained unproven. Luminal-like breast cancer showed significantly higher tumor–nontumor repertoire similarity than basal-like.

Trimming left V 6 bases short and J 3 bases short, with 14 bases between. The CDR3 length is 14 residues. TCRdb fed the multiplex PCR reads into MiXCR, producing one record per CDR3 protein. The sample holds roughly 49,000 distinct CDR3 sequences; roughly 39% are singletons and the top ten take 10% to 13%. This chain links TRBV12-3 or TRBV12-4 with TRBJ2-5; TRBD1 might be the D (5 bases). The sample comprised breast tumor tissue. The sequence derives from a female donor with breast cancer. Some clones in this sample may be carry-over from other donors' samples. The CDR3 spells CASSFGLREETQYF. CDR3 nucleotide sequence: TGTGCCAGCAGCTTCGGCCTCAGGGAAGAGACCCAGTACTTC.